This T cell receptor beta chain was obtained from a study of control samples from healthy donors and cancer patients. Germline CDR1 reads SEHNR; CDR2 reads FQNEAQ (reference sequence). The junction had 7 bases not matched to a gene; V was cut back by 5 bases and J by 3 bases. This CDR3 has 15 residues. Repertoires were generated with immunoSEQ multiplex PCR, while TCRdb's copy carries only in-frame clones and drops some. The repertoire holds about 190,000 clones, with over 80% as singletons. The specimen was blood. The TCR was taken from a man under 40 in good health. The genes are TRBV7-9 and TRBJ1-1, with TRBD1 matching 9 bases. DNA for the CDR3: TGTGCCAGCAGCCCGGGGCGGGACAGGGACACTGAAGCTTTCTTT. Translating it yields CASSPGRDRDTEAFF.